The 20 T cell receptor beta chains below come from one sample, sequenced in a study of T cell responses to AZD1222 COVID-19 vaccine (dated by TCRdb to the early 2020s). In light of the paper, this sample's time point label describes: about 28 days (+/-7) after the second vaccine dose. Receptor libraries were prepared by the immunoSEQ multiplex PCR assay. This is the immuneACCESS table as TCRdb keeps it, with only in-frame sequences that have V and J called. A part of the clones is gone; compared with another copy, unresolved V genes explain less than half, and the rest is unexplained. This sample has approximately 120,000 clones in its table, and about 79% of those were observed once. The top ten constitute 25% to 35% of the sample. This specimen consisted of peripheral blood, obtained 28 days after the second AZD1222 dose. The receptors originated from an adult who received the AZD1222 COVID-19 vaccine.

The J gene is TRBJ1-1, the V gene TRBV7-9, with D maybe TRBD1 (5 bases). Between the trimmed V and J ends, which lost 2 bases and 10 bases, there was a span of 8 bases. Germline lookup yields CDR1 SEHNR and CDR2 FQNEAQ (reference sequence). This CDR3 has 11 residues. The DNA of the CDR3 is TGTGCCAGCAGCTTACAGGGAAGAGCTTTCTTT. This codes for CASSLQGRAFF.

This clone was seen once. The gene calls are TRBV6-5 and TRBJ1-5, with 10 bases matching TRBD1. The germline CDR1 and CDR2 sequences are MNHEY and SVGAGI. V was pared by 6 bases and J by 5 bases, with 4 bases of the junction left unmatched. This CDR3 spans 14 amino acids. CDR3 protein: CASRPGTGDQPQHF. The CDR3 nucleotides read TGTGCCAGCAGACCCGGGACAGGGGATCAGCCCCAGCATTTT.

The CDR3 protein is CASSQRPRHRQNNSPLHF. As DNA, the CDR3 is TGTGCCAGCAGCCAACGCCCTCGGCACAGACAGAATAATTCACCCCTCCACTTT. V usage is TRBV7-2 and J usage is TRBJ1-6; D possibly corresponds to TRBD1 (5 bases). Looked up from germline, CDR1 is SGHTA and CDR2 is FQGNSA. V was shortened by 5 bases and J by 5 bases, with 22 bases between the two germline ends. The CDR3 has 18 residues.

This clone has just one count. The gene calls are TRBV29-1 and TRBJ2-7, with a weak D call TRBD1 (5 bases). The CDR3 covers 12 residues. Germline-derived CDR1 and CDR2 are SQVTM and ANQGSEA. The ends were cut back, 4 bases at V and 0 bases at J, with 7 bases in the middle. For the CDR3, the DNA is TGCAGCGTTGTCAGGGACTCCTACGAGCAGTACTTC. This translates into CSVVRDSYEQYF.

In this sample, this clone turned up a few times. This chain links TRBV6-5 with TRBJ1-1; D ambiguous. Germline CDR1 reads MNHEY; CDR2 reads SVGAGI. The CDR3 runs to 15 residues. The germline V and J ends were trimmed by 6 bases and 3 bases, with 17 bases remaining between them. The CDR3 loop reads CASSPVGRVDTEAFF. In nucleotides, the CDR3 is TGTGCCAGCAGCCCGGTAGGACGGGTGGACACTGAAGCTTTCTTT.

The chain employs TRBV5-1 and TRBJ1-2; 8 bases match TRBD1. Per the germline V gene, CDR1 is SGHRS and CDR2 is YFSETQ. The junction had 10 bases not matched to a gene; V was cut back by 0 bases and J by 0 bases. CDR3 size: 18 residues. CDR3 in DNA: TGCGCCAGCAGCTTGGAGGGTCTGGTCAGGGGGCCTAACTATGGCTACACCTTC. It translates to CASSLEGLVRGPNYGYTF.

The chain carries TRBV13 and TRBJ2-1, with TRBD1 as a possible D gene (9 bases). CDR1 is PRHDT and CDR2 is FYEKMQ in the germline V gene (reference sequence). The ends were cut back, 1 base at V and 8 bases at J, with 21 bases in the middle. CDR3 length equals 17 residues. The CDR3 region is CASSLAREGQGHDEQFF. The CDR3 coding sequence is TGTGCCAGCAGCTTAGCCCGGGAGGGACAGGGTCACGATGAGCAGTTCTTC. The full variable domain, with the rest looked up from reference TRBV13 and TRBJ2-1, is AAGVIQSPRHLIKEKRETATLKCYPIPRHDTVYWYQQGPGQDPQFLISFYEKMQSDKGSIPDRFSAQQFSDYHSELNMSSLELGDSALYFCASSLAREGQGHDEQFFGPGTRLTVL.

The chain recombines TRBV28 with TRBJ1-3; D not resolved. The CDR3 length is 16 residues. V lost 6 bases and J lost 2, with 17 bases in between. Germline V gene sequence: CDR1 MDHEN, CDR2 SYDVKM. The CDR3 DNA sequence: TGTGCCAGCAGCCTCGGACCAAAATTGACTGGAAACACCATATATTTT. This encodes CASSLGPKLTGNTIYF.

CDR3 nucleotide sequence: TGTGCCAGCACCCCAACCGCGCCTTATCAGCCCCAGCATTTT. Encoded protein: CASTPTAPYQPQHF. The rearrangement links TRBV6-2 or TRBV6-3 to TRBJ1-5; D not resolved. Trimming pared 7 bases from V and 5 bases from J, leaving 15 bases between. Germline V gene lookup returns CDR1 MNHEY and CDR2 SVGEGT. The CDR3 covers 14 residues.

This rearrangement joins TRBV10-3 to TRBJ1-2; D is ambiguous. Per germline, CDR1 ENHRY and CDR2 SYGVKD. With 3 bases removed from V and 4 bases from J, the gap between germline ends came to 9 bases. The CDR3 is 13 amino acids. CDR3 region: CAISEGLVYGYTF. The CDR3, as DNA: TGTGCCATCAGTGAAGGGCTGGTCTATGGCTACACCTTC.

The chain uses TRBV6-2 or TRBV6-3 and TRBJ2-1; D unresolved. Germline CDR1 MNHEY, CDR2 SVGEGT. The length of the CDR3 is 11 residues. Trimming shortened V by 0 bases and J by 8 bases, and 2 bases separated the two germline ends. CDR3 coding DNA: TGTGCCAGCAGTTACTCAGATGAGCAGTTCTTC. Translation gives CASSYSDEQFF.

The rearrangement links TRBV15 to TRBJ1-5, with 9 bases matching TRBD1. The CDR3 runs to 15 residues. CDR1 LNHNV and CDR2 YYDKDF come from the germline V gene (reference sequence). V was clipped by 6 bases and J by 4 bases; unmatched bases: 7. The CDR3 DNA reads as TGTGCCACCAGTCAGTCGGGGACAGGGAATCAGCCCCAGCATTTT. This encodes CATSQSGTGNQPQHF.

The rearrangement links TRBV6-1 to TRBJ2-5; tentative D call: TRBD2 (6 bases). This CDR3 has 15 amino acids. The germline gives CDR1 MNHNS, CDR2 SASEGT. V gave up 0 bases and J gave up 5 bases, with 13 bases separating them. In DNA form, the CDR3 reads TGTGCCAGCAGTGAAGCGCTAGGGGCGGGGGAGACCCAGTACTTC. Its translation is CASSEALGAGETQYF.

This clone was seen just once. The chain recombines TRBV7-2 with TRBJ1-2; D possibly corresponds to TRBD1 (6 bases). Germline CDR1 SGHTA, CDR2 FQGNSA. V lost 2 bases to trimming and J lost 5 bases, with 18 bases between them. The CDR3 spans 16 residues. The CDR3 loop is CASSLRSQGISYGYTF. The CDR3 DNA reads TGTGCCAGCAGCTTACGAAGTCAGGGGATTTCGTATGGCTACACCTTC.

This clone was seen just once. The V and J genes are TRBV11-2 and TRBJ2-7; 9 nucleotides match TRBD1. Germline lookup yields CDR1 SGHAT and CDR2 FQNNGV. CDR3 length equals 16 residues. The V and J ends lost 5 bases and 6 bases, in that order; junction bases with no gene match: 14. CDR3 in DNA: TGTGCCAGCAGCACCTCCGGGACAGGGTTGAGGGGCGAGCAGTACTTC. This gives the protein CASSTSGTGLRGEQYF.

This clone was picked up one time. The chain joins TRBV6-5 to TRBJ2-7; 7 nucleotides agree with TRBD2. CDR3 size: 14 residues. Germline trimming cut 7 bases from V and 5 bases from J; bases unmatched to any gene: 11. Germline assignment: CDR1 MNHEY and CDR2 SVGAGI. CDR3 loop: CASTLGGLNDEQYF. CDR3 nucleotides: TGTGCCAGCACCTTGGGGGGGTTGAATGACGAGCAGTACTTC.

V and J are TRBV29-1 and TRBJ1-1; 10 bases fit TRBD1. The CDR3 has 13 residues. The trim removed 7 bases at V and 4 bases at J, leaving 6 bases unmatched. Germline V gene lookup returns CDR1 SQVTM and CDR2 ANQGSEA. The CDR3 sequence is CSDLGTGATEAFF. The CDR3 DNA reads TGCAGCGACCTCGGGACAGGGGCCACTGAAGCTTTCTTT.

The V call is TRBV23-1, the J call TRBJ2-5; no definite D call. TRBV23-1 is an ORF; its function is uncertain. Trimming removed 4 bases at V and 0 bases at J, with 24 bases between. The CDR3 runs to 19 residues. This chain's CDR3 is CASSRVRLGHIQYQETQYF. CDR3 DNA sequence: TGCGCCAGCAGTCGAGTCCGACTCGGGCATATCCAGTACCAAGAGACCCAGTACTTC.

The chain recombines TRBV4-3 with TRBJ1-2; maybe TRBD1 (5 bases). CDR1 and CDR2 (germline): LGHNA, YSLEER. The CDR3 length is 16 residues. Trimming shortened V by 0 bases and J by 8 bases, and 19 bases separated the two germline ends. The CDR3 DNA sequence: TGCGCCAGCAGCCAAGATCTAGGAGGGACGGTGTTAGGCTACACCTTC. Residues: CASSQDLGGTVLGYTF.

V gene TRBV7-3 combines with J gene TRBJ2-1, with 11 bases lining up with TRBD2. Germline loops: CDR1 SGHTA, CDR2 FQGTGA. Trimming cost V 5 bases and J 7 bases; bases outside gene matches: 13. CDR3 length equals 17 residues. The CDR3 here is CASSTDLAGGRRNEQFF. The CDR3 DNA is TGTGCCAGCAGCACAGATCTAGCGGGGGGACGGAGGAATGAGCAGTTCTTC.